This T cell receptor (beta chain) was identified in a study of blood T cell repertoires in COVID-19. Study as a whole: Acute and convalescent COVID-19 samples came from the United States, Italy and Spain.

Cohorts were based on clinical histories the participants reported. Before being deemed recovered, Cohort 3 donors had two negative PCRs, clearance, or symptom resolution. The CDR3 length is 13 residues. V was trimmed by 3 bases and J by 4 bases, leaving 7 bases between them. Authors' analysis steps: It was from reference gene primer amplification that nucleated cell counts were estimated. Profiled with immunoSEQ multiplex PCR; TCRdb holds only in-frame clones, not every one. Clone size and V and J calls were adopted from that table, with D and trimming inferred from the DNA. The profile shows about 270,000 clones, 88% of them singletons.

The V and J genes are TRBV12-3 or TRBV12-4 and TRBJ2-1; no clear D. The sequenced sample was PBMCs or T cells enriched from blood (not recorded which). This clonotype was obtained from a woman aged 50 to 60 who had recovered from COVID-19. CDR3 sequence: CASSLRNYNEQFF. As DNA, the CDR3 is TGTGCCAGCAGTTTGCGTAATTACAATGAGCAGTTCTTC.